What follows are 22 T cell receptor beta chains derived from one specimen sequenced in a study of early T cells in non-severe SARS-CoV-2 infection. TCRdb reprocessed the 5' RACE reads via MiXCR and lists one record per CDR3 protein. The sample lists some 30,000 distinct CDR3 sequences, about 6% occurring once. Sequences were obtained from whole blood. The source is an adult who was a healthcare worker with PCR-confirmed SARS-CoV-2 infection or an uninfected control (not recorded which).

The table lists this clonotype with many counts. The chain uses TRBV4-1 and TRBJ1-4; D possibly corresponds to TRBD1 (5 bases). This CDR3 has 16 amino acids. Per germline, CDR1 MGHRA and CDR2 YSYEKL. V lost 0 bases and J lost 13, with 21 bases in between. This CDR3 is CASSQDLGAWGMRLFF. The CDR3 DNA reads as TGCGCCAGCAGCCAAGATCTAGGGGCCTGGGGGATGAGACTGTTTTTT.

This sequence joins TRBV6-2 or TRBV6-3 and TRBJ2-3; 9 bases map to TRBD2. Germline CDR1 MNHEY, CDR2 SVGEGT. The J segment lost 3 bases and the V segment lost 7 bases, leaving 8 bases of the junction unmatched. The CDR3 sequence is 15 residues long. In DNA, the CDR3 is TGTGCCAGCACCCGAGCGGGGGGAGGTACAGATACGCAGTATTTT. The encoded protein is CASTRAGGGTDTQYF.

The J gene is TRBJ2-7, the V gene TRBV7-6; the D call may be TRBD1 or TRBD2 (6 bases each). V was shortened by 1 base and J by 5 bases, with 15 bases between the two germline ends. Germline CDR1 and CDR2: SGHVS and FNYEAQ. The CDR3 runs 15 residues. The CDR3 coding sequence is TGTGCCAGCAGCTTAGTAGGGGGGTCTTGGAACGAGCAGTACTTC. Protein sequence: CASSLVGGSWNEQYF.

There are a few counts of this clonotype. This chain connects TRBV29-1 to TRBJ2-7, with D tentatively TRBD2 (7 bases). CDR3 length: 16 residues. Germline V CDR1 and CDR2: SQVTM, ANQGSEA. Trimming shortened V by 2 bases and J by 1 base, and 18 bases separated the two germline ends. CDR3 protein: CSVETAPGGTSYEQYF. The CDR3 coding sequence is TGCAGCGTTGAAACCGCCCCGGGGGGCACGTCCTACGAGCAGTACTTC.

This clonotype was detected a few times. CDR3 protein: CASSEEVAGQFF. In DNA form, the CDR3 reads TGTGCCAGCAGTGAAGAGGTTGCCGGGCAGTTCTTC. The chain uses TRBV2 and TRBJ2-1, with no clear D. Per germline, CDR1 SNHLY and CDR2 FYNNEI. Trimming took off 1 base at V and 12 bases at J, with 10 bases between the two ends. The CDR3 totals 12 residues. The full variable domain, with the rest looked up from reference TRBV2 and TRBJ2-1, is EPEVTQTPSHQVTQMGQEVILRCVPISNHLYFYWYRQILGQKVEFLVSFYNNEISEKSEIFDDQFSVERPDGSNFTLKIRSTKLEDSAMYFCASSEEVAGQFFGPGTRLTVL.

This clonotype was counted at least ten times. The rearrangement joins TRBV20-1 to TRBJ2-7; 7 bases align to TRBD2. Unmatched junction bases numbered 2, after V lost 3 bases and J lost 0 bases. Germline CDR1 reads DFQATT; CDR2 reads SNEGSKA (reference sequence). CDR3 length: 13 residues. CDR3 residues: CSARGGRSYEQYF. Written as DNA, the CDR3 is TGCAGTGCTAGGGGAGGGCGCTCCTACGAGCAGTACTTC.

This clonotype has a count of ten or more. The J gene is TRBJ1-5, the V gene TRBV4-3; no clear D. This CDR3 spans 15 amino acids. CDR1 is LGHNA, CDR2 YSLEER, per germline. V lost 0 bases, J lost 9 bases, and 15 bases lay in between. For the CDR3, the DNA is TGCGCCAGCAGCCAAGATCTCCAGGTTTTACGGCCCCAGCATTTT. It encodes CASSQDLQVLRPQHF.

This clonotype was observed at least ten times. The genes are TRBV20-1 and TRBJ1-1, with a tentative D call TRBD1 (5 bases). The CDR3 sequence is 9 residues long. Germline V CDR1 and CDR2: DFQATT, SNEGSKA (reference sequence). V lost 6 bases to trimming and J lost 11 bases, with 10 bases between them. The CDR3 DNA is TGCAGTGCCCCTGGGACCGCTTTCTTT. This codes for CSAPGTAFF.

This clonotype was seen many times. The rearrangement joins TRBV6-5 to TRBJ2-3; 10 nucleotides agree with TRBD1. Germline lookup yields CDR1 MNHEY and CDR2 SVGAGI. This CDR3 is 14 amino acids long. Losses at the gene ends were 7 bases for V and 4 bases for J; bases not matched to a gene: 5. Here the CDR3 reads CASKGQGESDTQYF. In DNA, the CDR3 is TGTGCCAGCAAAGGACAGGGGGAGTCAGATACGCAGTATTTT.

This clonotype was detected many times. This chain connects TRBV4-2 to TRBJ1-4; no clear D gene. The CDR3 has 14 amino acids. CDR1 is LGHNA and CDR2 is YNFKEQ in the germline V gene. Between the trimmed V and J ends, which lost 4 bases and 7 bases, there was a span of 13 bases. CDR3 sequence: CASSPGLNFEKLFF. In DNA, the CDR3 is TGTGCCAGCAGCCCTGGCCTGAATTTTGAAAAACTGTTTTTT.

This clonotype was picked up many times. The rearrangement uses TRBV20-1 and TRBJ2-5, with 9 bases aligning to TRBD1. The ends lost 1 base at V and 1 base at J; junction bases unmatched: 7. Germline V gene lookup returns CDR1 DFQATT and CDR2 SNEGSKA (reference sequence). The length of the CDR3 is 16 residues. The CDR3 nucleotides are TGCAGTGCTAGAGTTCCGGGACAGGGACCCCAAGAGACCCAGTACTTC. This codes for CSARVPGQGPQETQYF.

At least ten counts were recorded for this clonotype. The rearrangement uses TRBV20-1 and TRBJ2-7; 7 nucleotides line up with TRBD2. Germline lookup yields CDR1 DFQATT and CDR2 SNEGSKA (reference sequence). Trimming at V came to 8 bases and at J to 2 bases, leaving 21 bases not matched to a gene. The CDR3 consists of 17 residues. The CDR3 DNA is TGCAGTACCGACCGCCAGCTAGGGCTAGCGGTGACCTACGAGCAGTACTTC. It encodes CSTDRQLGLAVTYEQYF.

This clonotype was recorded at least ten times. The gene calls are TRBV4-1 and TRBJ1-5, with a tentative D call TRBD1 (6 bases). Germline V gene sequence: CDR1 MGHRA, CDR2 YSYEKL. V lost 0 bases and J lost 4, with 13 bases in between. The CDR3 contains 16 residues. The CDR3, as DNA: TGCGCCAGCAGCCAAGATGGGGGGGCTCGGAATCAGCCCCAGCATTTT. Its protein product is CASSQDGGARNQPQHF.

This clonotype was detected many times. The chain combines TRBV12-3 or TRBV12-4 with TRBJ1-5; a possible D gene is TRBD1 (5 bases). The CDR3 totals 16 residues. Trimming left V 3 bases short and J 4 bases short, with 16 bases between. The CDR3 loop is CASSFSRAGTNQPQHF. CDR3 sequence (DNA): TGTGCCAGCAGTTTTAGCAGGGCAGGGACGAATCAGCCCCAGCATTTT.

The J gene is TRBJ2-7, the V gene TRBV6-5; D possibly corresponds to TRBD1 (5 bases). This CDR3 region has 14 residues. The germline gives CDR1 MNHEY, CDR2 SVGAGI. The ends were cut back, 6 bases at V and 0 bases at J, with 12 bases in the middle. The CDR3 region has the DNA TGTGCCAGCAGACGGACACCCAGCTCCTACGAGCAGTACTTC. This codes for CASRRTPSSYEQYF.

This rearrangement joins TRBV5-6 to TRBJ1-2, with D possibly matching TRBD1 (6 bases). This CDR3 region has 13 residues. Germline V gene sequence: CDR1 SGHDT, CDR2 YYEEEE. V was clipped by 0 bases and J by 11 bases, with 14 bases between them. This CDR3 reads CASSLGQAGPYTF. CDR3 DNA sequence: TGTGCCAGCAGCTTGGGACAGGCAGGCCCGTACACCTTC.

This clonotype occurred a few times. The CDR3 DNA sequence: TGTGCCAGCTTCGGGACTAGGGGGTATGAGCAGTTCTTC. This translates into CASFGTRGYEQFF. The chain joins TRBV18 to TRBJ2-1; TRBD2 agrees at 8 bases. This CDR3 contains 13 residues. Trimming cost V 7 bases and J 8 bases; bases outside gene matches: 7. Germline loops: CDR1 KGHSH, CDR2 LQKENI.

This clonotype has only a few counts. This chain uses TRBV7-9 with TRBJ1-3; TRBD1 matches 7 bases. The CDR3 runs to 15 residues. Germline V gives CDR1 SEHNR, CDR2 FQNEAQ (reference sequence). Germline trimming cut 4 bases from V and 4 bases from J; bases unmatched to any gene: 7. This CDR3 reads CASSSPGRGGNTIYF. The CDR3 DNA sequence: TGTGCCAGCAGCTCGCCCGGCAGGGGGGGAAACACCATATATTTT.

This clonotype was counted many times. The chain is built from TRBV28 and TRBJ1-5, with TRBD1 as a possible D gene (6 bases). Germline CDR1 MDHEN, CDR2 SYDVKM. The V gene lost 4 bases and the J gene lost 3 bases, with 13 bases spanning the gap. This CDR3 is 15 amino acids long. The CDR3: CASSWTQGYNQPQHF. CDR3 nucleotides: TGTGCCAGCAGTTGGACACAGGGTTACAATCAGCCCCAGCATTTT.

This clonotype counts as medium-sized. The chain joins TRBV4-1 to TRBJ2-7; TRBD1 matches 7 bases. CDR3 length equals 14 residues. CDR1 is MGHRA and CDR2 is YSYEKL in the germline V gene. V shed 3 bases, J shed 4 bases, and the junction held 6 bases outside the gene matches. This CDR3 reads CASSQTGSEYEQYF. Here the CDR3 DNA reads TGCGCCAGCAGCCAGACAGGGTCGGAGTACGAGCAGTACTTC.

This clonotype was observed at least ten times. The chain employs TRBV7-6 and TRBJ2-6; D is undetermined. Germline V gives CDR1 SGHVS, CDR2 FNYEAQ. V was clipped by 4 bases and J by 1 base, with 11 bases between them. The CDR3 has 16 amino acids. CDR3 sequence: CASSSGGVSGANVLTF. The CDR3 nucleotides read TGTGCCAGCAGCTCGGGTGGAGTATCTGGGGCCAACGTCCTGACTTTC. The complete variable domain, with remaining parts taken from reference TRBV7-6 and TRBJ2-6, reads GAGVSQSPRYKVTKRGQDVALRCDPISGHVSLYWYRQALGQGPEFLTYFNYEAQQDKSGLPNDRFSAERPEGSISTLTIQRTEQRDSAMYRCASSSGGVSGANVLTFGAGSRLTVL.

This clonotype was recorded at least ten times. The chain is built from TRBV19 and TRBJ1-1; D not certain. The CDR3 is made up of 13 amino acids. Trimming shortened V by 5 bases and J by 0 bases, and 7 bases separated the two germline ends. Germline CDR1 is LNHDA and CDR2 is SQIVND (reference sequence). CDR3 coding DNA: TGTGCCAGTAGTCAGGTCATGAACACTGAAGCTTTCTTT. It encodes CASSQVMNTEAFF.